The clone carrying this T cell receptor (beta chain) came up once. Its target is not known. This same CDR3 is encoded by further DNA sequences in the sample. The PCR contained 60 Vbeta and 13 Jbeta primers. Libraries were prepared by immunoSEQ multiplex PCR; TCRdb keeps only in-frame clonotypes and omits some of them. There are roughly 200,000 clones in the sample; about 86% occur only once, and around 0.3% lies in the top ten. These data belong to a study of cytomegalovirus exposure and HLA in healthy donors. Study-level background: Earlier, about 179 million T cells were analyzed, and fewer than 120 million unique TCR beta sequences were found among them.

Overall study findings and caveats: Accurate HLA-A and HLA-B prediction from TCR beta sequences was reported for most subjects. The investigators catalogued some 160 TCR beta chains as cytomegalovirus-associated.

This clonotype originated in a woman aged 30 to 39 in good health and CMV-seronegative. The sequencing sample was made of PBMCs.

CDR3 protein: CASSLEGAGEAFF. Written as DNA, the CDR3 is TGCGCCAGCAGCTTGGAAGGGGCCGGGGAAGCTTTCTTT. This chain links TRBV5-1 with TRBJ1-1, with D possibly TRBD1 on 5 matching bases. The CDR3 runs 13 residues. V was cut by 0 bases and J by 8 bases, with 11 bases left in between. The germline V gene has CDR1 SGHRS and CDR2 YFSETQ.